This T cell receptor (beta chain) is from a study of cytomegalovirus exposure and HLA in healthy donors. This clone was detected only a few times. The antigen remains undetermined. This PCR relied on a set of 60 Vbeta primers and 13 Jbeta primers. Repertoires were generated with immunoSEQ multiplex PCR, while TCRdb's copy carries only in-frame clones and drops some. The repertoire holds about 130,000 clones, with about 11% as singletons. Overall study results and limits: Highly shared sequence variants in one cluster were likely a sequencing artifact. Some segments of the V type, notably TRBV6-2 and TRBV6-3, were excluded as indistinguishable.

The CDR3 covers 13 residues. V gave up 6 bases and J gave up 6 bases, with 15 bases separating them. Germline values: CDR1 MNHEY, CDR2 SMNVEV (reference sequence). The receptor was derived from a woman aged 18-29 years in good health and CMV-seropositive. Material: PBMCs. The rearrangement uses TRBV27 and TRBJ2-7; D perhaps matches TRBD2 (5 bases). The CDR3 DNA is TGTGCCAGCAGCCTTCTAGGAGGTGCCGAGCAGTACTTC. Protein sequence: CASSLLGGAEQYF.